This is a list of T cell receptor beta chains from one sample in a study of regulatory T cells in long-lasting Graves disease. TCRdb re-called the multiplex PCR reads with MiXCR, one entry per CDR3 protein. The table lists about 460,000 distinct CDR3 sequences, less than 25% of them singletons. The sample in question was peripheral blood mononuclear cells (PBMCs), obtained when the disease was refractory, from a patient treated with antithyroid drugs. The receptors here all came from a female donor with Graves disease. Each CDR3 is given with its conserved first and last residue. D genes are given only for firm matches. Part of the rows lack a size; the others show once, few, many or a class for expanded clones.

clone_size	d_call	v_call	j_call	cdr3_aa	cdr3_nt
-	-	TRBV19	TRBJ1-1	CASSIRFRGPRDTEAFF	TGTGCCAGTAGTATTCGGTTCCGAGGACCGAGGGACACTGAAGCTTTCTTT
many	-	TRBV12-3/TRBV12-4	TRBJ1-1	CASSSQRGGDTEAFF	TGTGCCAGCAGTTCACAAAGGGGAGGGGACACTGAAGCTTTCTTT
-	TRBD1	TRBV6-2/TRBV6-3	TRBJ2-1	CASGTGSNEQFF	TGTGCCAGCGGGACAGGGTCAAATGAGCAGTTCTTC
many	-	TRBV5-1	TRBJ2-2	CASSLETITGELFF	TGCGCCAGCAGCTTGGAAACAATCACCGGGGAGCTGTTTTTT
few	TRBD1	TRBV25-1	TRBJ2-2	CASSDRTGGIGELFF	TGTGCCAGCAGTGATAGGACAGGGGGAATCGGGGAGCTGTTTTTT
many	-	TRBV20-1	TRBJ1-5	CSATNGGRQPQHF	TGCAGTGCTACAAACGGGGGGCGTCAGCCCCAGCATTTT
few	-	TRBV19	TRBJ1-2	CASTLDGPSGYTF	TGTGCCAGTACCTTGGACGGACCTAGCGGCTACACCTTC
-	-	TRBV30	TRBJ1-6	CAWSGGNSPLHF	TGTGCCTGGAGTGGAGGGAATTCACCCCTCCACTTT
-	TRBD2	TRBV9	TRBJ2-7	CASSESGTSSYEQYF	TGTGCCAGCAGCGAAAGCGGGACTAGCTCCTACGAGCAGTACTTC
few	-	TRBV28	TRBJ2-2	CASSQAGLKNTGELFF	TGTGCCAGCAGCCAGGCGGGACTCAAGAACACCGGGGAGCTGTTTTTT
-	TRBD2	TRBV5-5	TRBJ2-5	CASSPPTSGWVQYF	TGTGCCAGCAGCCCACCCACTAGCGGGTGGGTTCAGTACTTC
many	-	TRBV12-3/TRBV12-4	TRBJ2-2	CASSLGGLLGELFF	TGTGCCAGCAGTTTGGGGGGCCTCCTCGGGGAGCTGTTTTTT
many	-	TRBV6-5	TRBJ2-5	CASSYKGPGETQYF	TGTGCCAGCAGTTACAAGGGGCCGGGAGAGACCCAGTACTTC
few	-	TRBV28	TRBJ1-3	CASSPGLPAYSGNTIYF	TGTGCCAGCAGTCCGGGACTGCCGGCCTACTCTGGAAACACCATATATTTT
-	-	TRBV12-3/TRBV12-4	TRBJ2-3	CASRGVPSTDTQYF	TGTGCCTCCCGCGGGGTCCCTAGCACAGATACGCAGTATTTT
-	-	TRBV5-1	TRBJ2-2	CASSLYMTTNTGELFF	TGCGCCAGCAGTTTGTATATGACAACGAACACCGGGGAGCTGTTTTTT
many	TRBD1	TRBV2	TRBJ1-1	CASSGQGGPGAFF	TGTGCCAGCAGTGGACAGGGAGGTCCAGGAGCTTTCTTT
-	TRBD2	TRBV19	TRBJ2-7	CASSISGGIYEQYF	TGTGCCAGTAGTATTAGCGGGGGGATCTACGAGCAGTACTTC
many	TRBD1	TRBV5-1	TRBJ1-1	CASSSGTGLNTEAFF	TGCGCCAGCAGTTCCGGGACAGGGTTGAACACTGAAGCTTTCTTT
many	TRBD2	TRBV29-1	TRBJ2-7	CSAGTSGTGEQYF	TGCAGCGCAGGGACTAGCGGGACCGGTGAGCAGTACTTC
-	TRBD2	TRBV5-1	TRBJ2-2	CASSWEGETGELFF	TGCGCCAGCAGCTGGGAGGGAGAGACCGGGGAGCTGTTTTTT
-	TRBD2	TRBV28	TRBJ2-3	CATSGEGTDTQYF	TGTGCCACCAGCGGGGAGGGCACAGATACGCAGTATTTT
few	TRBD1	TRBV30	TRBJ1-5	CAWSAGTAFQPQHF	TGTGCCTGGAGTGCAGGGACAGCATTTCAGCCCCAGCATTTT
-	TRBD2	TRBV29-1	TRBJ2-5	CSASIAGVGETRYF	TGCAGCGCCTCTATAGCGGGAGTAGGGGAGACCCGGTACTTC
-	-	TRBV11-2	TRBJ1-1	CASTFGTVNTEAFF	TGTGCCAGCACCTTCGGGACGGTGAACACTGAAGCTTTCTTT
-	-	TRBV6-2/TRBV6-3	TRBJ1-1	CASKEGDTEAFF	TGTGCCAGCAAGGAGGGTGACACTGAAGCTTTCTTT
few	-	TRBV3-1	TRBJ1-1	CASSQEMRREISTEAFF	TGTGCCAGCAGCCAAGAAATGCGTCGGGAGATTAGCACTGAAGCTTTCTTT
few	-	TRBV4-2	TRBJ1-2	CASSQDLGGSYGYTF	TGTGCCAGCAGCCAAGATTTGGGCGGAAGTTATGGCTACACCTTC
many	-	TRBV28	TRBJ2-7	CASSQQGRRYEQYF	TGTGCCAGCAGTCAACAGGGGAGGCGCTACGAGCAGTACTTC
-	-	TRBV10-3	TRBJ2-2	CATAPGNTGELFF	TGTGCCACCGCCCCAGGGAACACCGGGGAGCTGTTTTTT
-	TRBD1	TRBV4-3	TRBJ1-1	CASSQNPGQSKAFF	TGCGCCAGCAGCCAAAACCCGGGACAGTCAAAAGCTTTCTTT
few	-	TRBV7-3	TRBJ1-1	CASIEGLWEDTEAFF	TGTGCCAGCATCGAGGGCCTCTGGGAGGACACTGAAGCTTTCTTT
few	TRBD1	TRBV10-3	TRBJ1-6	CAISVQGANSPLHF	TGTGCCATCAGTGTGCAGGGGGCAAATTCACCCCTCCACTTT
many	TRBD2	TRBV28	TRBJ2-7	CASRPGLISSEQYF	TGTGCCAGCAGACCGGGACTAATTAGCTCCGAGCAGTACTTC
-	-	TRBV3-1	TRBJ1-1	CASSPTWGQGNTEAFF	TGTGCCAGCAGCCCAACTTGGGGGCAGGGGAACACTGAAGCTTTCTTT
-	TRBD1	TRBV5-1	TRBJ2-1	CASSPEGQGIYNEQFF	TGCGCCAGCAGCCCAGAGGGACAGGGAATTTACAATGAGCAGTTCTTC
many	TRBD2	TRBV20-1	TRBJ2-7	CSADSGGYYEQYF	TGCAGTGCTGATAGCGGGGGATACTACGAGCAGTACTTC
-	TRBD1	TRBV28	TRBJ2-7	CASSFPAGGNEQYF	TGTGCCAGCAGTTTCCCGGCAGGGGGTAACGAGCAGTACTTC
-	-	TRBV19	TRBJ2-6	CASSIGISGANVLTF	TGTGCCAGTAGTATAGGAATCTCTGGGGCCAACGTCCTGACTTTC
-	-	TRBV7-2	TRBJ1-6	CASSSPDRGNSPLHF	TGTGCCAGCAGCTCCCCGGATAGAGGAAATTCACCCCTCCACTTT
many	-	TRBV28	TRBJ2-6	CASTGSGANVLTF	TGTGCCAGCACGGGGTCTGGGGCCAACGTCCTGACTTTC
few	-	TRBV6-1	TRBJ2-7	CASGRDTEPYEQYF	TGTGCCAGCGGCCGGGACACGGAACCCTACGAGCAGTACTTC
many	-	TRBV7-2	TRBJ1-5	CASSSRAGPYSNQPQHF	TGTGCCAGCAGCTCAAGGGCAGGGCCCTATAGCAATCAGCCCCAGCATTTT
many	TRBD1	TRBV12-3/TRBV12-4	TRBJ1-1	CASSNRGNTEAFF	TGTGCCAGCAGTAACAGGGGGAACACTGAAGCTTTCTTT
few	-	TRBV7-8	TRBJ1-5	CASSSQGFLRQPQHF	TGTGCCAGCAGCTCCCAGGGATTTTTGAGGCAGCCCCAGCATTTT
many	TRBD1	TRBV11-3	TRBJ1-5	CASSRTGSSNQPQHF	TGTGCCAGCAGCCGGACAGGGTCTAGCAATCAGCCCCAGCATTTT